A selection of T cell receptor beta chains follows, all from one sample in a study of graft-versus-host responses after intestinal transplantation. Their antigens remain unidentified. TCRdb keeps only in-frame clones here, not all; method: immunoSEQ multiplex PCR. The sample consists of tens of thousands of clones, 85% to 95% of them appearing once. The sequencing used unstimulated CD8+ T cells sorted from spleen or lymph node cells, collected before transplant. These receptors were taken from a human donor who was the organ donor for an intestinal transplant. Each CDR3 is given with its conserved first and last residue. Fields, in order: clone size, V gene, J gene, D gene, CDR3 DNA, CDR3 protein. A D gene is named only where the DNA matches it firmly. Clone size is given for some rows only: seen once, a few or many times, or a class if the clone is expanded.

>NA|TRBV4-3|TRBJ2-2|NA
TGCGCCAGCAGCCAAGCAGAGAGGGCAGGCGGGGAGCTGTTTTTT
CASSQAERAGGELFF
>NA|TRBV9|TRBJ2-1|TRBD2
TGTGCCAGCAGCAATAGCGGGAGCTCCTACAATGAGCAGTTCTTC
CASSNSGSSYNEQFF
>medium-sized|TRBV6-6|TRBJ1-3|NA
TGTGCCAGCCTGACTGCTTCTGGAAACACCATATATTTT
CASLTASGNTIYF
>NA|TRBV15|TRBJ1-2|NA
TGTGCCACCAGTAACCGCCCTCAGGGTAACTATGGCTACACCTTC
CATSNRPQGNYGYTF
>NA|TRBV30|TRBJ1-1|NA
TGTGCCTGGAGTCGGGGAAGGGAAGGCACTGAAGCTTTCTTT
CAWSRGREGTEAFF
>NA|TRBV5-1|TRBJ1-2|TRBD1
TGCGCCAGCCGTACTACAGGACAGGGGACGAACTATGGCTACACCTTC
CASRTTGQGTNYGYTF
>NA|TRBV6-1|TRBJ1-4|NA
TGTGCCAGCAGTGCGGGATTCGAGAGGGAAAAACTGTTTTTT
CASSAGFEREKLFF
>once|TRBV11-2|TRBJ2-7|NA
TGTGCCAGCAGCTTAGAAGACAGCCACACCTACGAGCAGTACTTC
CASSLEDSHTYEQYF
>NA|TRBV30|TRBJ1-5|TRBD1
TGTGCCTGGGGTACAGGGGACGGTCAGCCCCAGCATTTT
CAWGTGDGQPQHF
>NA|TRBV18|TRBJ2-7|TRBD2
TGTGCCAGCTCACCAGGGACTAGCGGGTCTTCCTACGAGCAGTACTTC
CASSPGTSGSSYEQYF
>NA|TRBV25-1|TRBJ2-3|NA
TGTGCCAGCAGTGACCGACCCTCCCCCGAGGCAGATACGCAGTATTTT
CASSDRPSPEADTQYF
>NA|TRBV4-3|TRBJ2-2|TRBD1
TGCGCCAGCAGCTCCTGGGGCAGGGGGCCCACCGGGGAGCTGTTTTTT
CASSSWGRGPTGELFF
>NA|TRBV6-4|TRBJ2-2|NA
TGTGCCAGCAGCCCCGGGGGACCCGCCGAAACCGGGGAGCTGTTTTTT
CASSPGGPAETGELFF
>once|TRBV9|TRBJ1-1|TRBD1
TGTGCCAGCAGCCCTAGACAGGGCATGAACACTGAAGCTTTCTTT
CASSPRQGMNTEAFF
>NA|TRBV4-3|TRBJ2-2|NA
TGCGCCAGCAGCCAAGTTACCGGGACTCCGGTTCGGGCCGGGGAGCTGTTTTTT
CASSQVTGTPVRAGELFF
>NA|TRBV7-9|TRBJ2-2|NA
TGTGCCAGCAGCGACGGGACAACGAACACCGGGGAGCTGTTTTTT
CASSDGTTNTGELFF
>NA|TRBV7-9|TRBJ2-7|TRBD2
TGTGCCAGCAGCGGACTAGCGGGAGTGGGATACGAGCAGTACTTC
CASSGLAGVGYEQYF
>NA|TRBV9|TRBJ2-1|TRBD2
TGTGCCAGCAGTGCAGGACTAGCGGGAGGGACCGGCAATGAGCAGTTCTTC
CASSAGLAGGTGNEQFF
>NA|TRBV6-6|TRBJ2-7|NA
TGTGCCAGCAGTCCGTACCGAGACGAGCAGTACTTC
CASSPYRDEQYF
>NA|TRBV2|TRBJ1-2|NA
TGTGCCGGCAGTGGGGGGCGGCAGGGGTACTATGGCTACACCTTC
CAGSGGRQGYYGYTF
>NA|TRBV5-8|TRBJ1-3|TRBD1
TGTGCCAGCAGCTGTGGGACAGGCTCTGGAAACACCATATATTTT
CASSCGTGSGNTIYF
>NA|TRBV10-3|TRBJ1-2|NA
TGTGCCATCAGTGTGGAGACGGCCGTTGGCTACACCTTC
CAISVETAVGYTF
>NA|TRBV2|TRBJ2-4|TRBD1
TGTGCCAGCAGTGACCCAGGGACAGCCACACTAGCCAAAAACATTCAGTACTTC
CASSDPGTATLAKNIQYF
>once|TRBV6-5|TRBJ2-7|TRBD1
TGTGCCAGCAGTGTCCAGGGGGCGCAAAGTTACGAGCAGTACTTC
CASSVQGAQSYEQYF
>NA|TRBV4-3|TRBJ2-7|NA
TGCGCCAGCAGCCAAGCGCCAGGGTCGTACGAGCAGTACTTC
CASSQAPGSYEQYF
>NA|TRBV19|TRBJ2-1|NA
TGTGCCAGTAGTATCTGGGTAGCGGATTACAATGAGCAGTTCTTC
CASSIWVADYNEQFF
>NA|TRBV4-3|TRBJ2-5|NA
TGCGCCAGCAGCCAAGAAACTAGGGATGAGACCCAGTACTTC
CASSQETRDETQYF
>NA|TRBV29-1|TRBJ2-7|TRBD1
TGCAGCGTTGAAGTCCCGGACAGGGGGGACTCCTACGAGCAGTACTTC
CSVEVPDRGDSYEQYF
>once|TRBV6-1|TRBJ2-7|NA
TGTGCCAGCAGTCAGACAGTATCCTACGAGCAGTACTTC
CASSQTVSYEQYF
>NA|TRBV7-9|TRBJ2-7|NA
TGTGCCAGCAGCTTATCCCCGACTGCCTCTTACTCCTACGAGCAGTACTTC
CASSLSPTASYSYEQYF
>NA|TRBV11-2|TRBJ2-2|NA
TGTGCCAGCAGCTTAGGTCCCGGGTCGGACACCGGGGAGCTGTTTTTT
CASSLGPGSDTGELFF
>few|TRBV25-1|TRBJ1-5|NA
TGTGCCAGCAGTGATCGGGGGATAAATCAGCCCCAGCATTTT
CASSDRGINQPQHF
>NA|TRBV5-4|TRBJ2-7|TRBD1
TGTGCCAGCAGCTTCGAGGGGGCGCCCTACGAGCAGTACTTC
CASSFEGAPYEQYF
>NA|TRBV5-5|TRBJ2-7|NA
TGTGCCAGCAGCCGCAGCTACGAGCAGTACTTC
CASSRSYEQYF
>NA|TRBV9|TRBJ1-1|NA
TGTGCCAGCAGCGTAAAGACAGGAGAAGCTTTCTTT
CASSVKTGEAFF
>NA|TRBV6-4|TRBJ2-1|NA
TGTGCCAGCAGTGATGGACGGGATTACAATGAGCAGTTCTTC
CASSDGRDYNEQFF
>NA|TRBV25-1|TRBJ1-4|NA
TGTGCCAGCAGTGAATCCTTAGCAACTAATGAAAAACTGTTTTTT
CASSESLATNEKLFF
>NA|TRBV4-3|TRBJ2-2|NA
TGCGCCAGCAGCCAAGTCATTCTCGCGGGGCGGGCCATGACCGGGGAGCTGTTTTTT
CASSQVILAGRAMTGELFF
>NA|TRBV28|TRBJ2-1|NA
TGTGCCAGCAGTTCTACCAATGAGCAGTTCTTC
CASSSTNEQFF
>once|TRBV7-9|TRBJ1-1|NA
TGTGCCAGCACAGGGCAGAACACTGAAGCTTTCTTT
CASTGQNTEAFF
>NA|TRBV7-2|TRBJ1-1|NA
TGTGCCAGCAGCTTATTGAGTAGGGGGGGTTACACTGAAGCTTTCTTT
CASSLLSRGGYTEAFF
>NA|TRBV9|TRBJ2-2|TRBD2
TGTGCCAGCAGCTCCAGCGGGGCGAACACCGGGGAGCTGTTTTTT
CASSSSGANTGELFF
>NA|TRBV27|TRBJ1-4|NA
TGTGCCAGCAGTTTAGTATTTGTAGGGGGTGGTGAAAAACTGTTTTTT
CASSLVFVGGGEKLFF
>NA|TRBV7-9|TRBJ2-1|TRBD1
TGTGCCAGCAGCTTAGCCGACAGGGAAGCTGAGCAGTTCTTC
CASSLADREAEQFF
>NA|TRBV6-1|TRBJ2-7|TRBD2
TGTGCCAGCAGTGTACAACCGGGACTACCCTTCAGCTCCTACGAGCAGTACTTC
CASSVQPGLPFSSYEQYF
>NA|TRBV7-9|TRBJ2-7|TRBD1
TGTGCCAGCAGCTTAGTTGGGACAGGGGTCGAGCAGTACTTC
CASSLVGTGVEQYF
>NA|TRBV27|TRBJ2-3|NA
TGTGCCAGCAGTTTAAACGTCGGCAGCGGCCGCACAGATACGCAGTATTTT
CASSLNVGSGRTDTQYF
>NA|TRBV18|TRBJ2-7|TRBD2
TGTGCCAGCTCACCGGGGGTTACTACTAGCGGGGGTTATTCCTACGAGCAGTACTTC
CASSPGVTTSGGYSYEQYF
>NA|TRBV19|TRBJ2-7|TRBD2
TGTGCCAGTAGTACGGGACTAGCGGGAACCTACGAGCAGTACTTC
CASSTGLAGTYEQYF
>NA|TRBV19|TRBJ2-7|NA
TGTGCCAGTAGTAGAGAGACAACAGTCGGAACATCCAGCGAGCAGTACTTC
CASSRETTVGTSSEQYF
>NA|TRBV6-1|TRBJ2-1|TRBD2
TGTGCCAGCAGTGAAAGGACTAGCGGGTACAATGAGCAGTTCTTC
CASSERTSGYNEQFF
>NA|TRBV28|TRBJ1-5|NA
TGTGCCAGCAGTTCAGGGGCAGGCAATCAGCCCCAGCATTTT
CASSSGAGNQPQHF
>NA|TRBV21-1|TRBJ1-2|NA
TGTGCCAGCAGCAAAAAGGACAGGGCTGGCGAAAACTATGGCTACACCTTC
CASSKKDRAGENYGYTF
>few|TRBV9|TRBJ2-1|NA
TGTGCCAGCAGCGCGGAGATGGGAGGAGACAATGAGCAGTTCTTC
CASSAEMGGDNEQFF
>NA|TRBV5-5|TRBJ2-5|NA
TGTGCCAGCAGCTTGGGCGACAATCAAGAGACCCAGTACTTC
CASSLGDNQETQYF
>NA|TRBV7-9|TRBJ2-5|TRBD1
TGTGCCAGCAGCTCCATTTGGGGGACAGGGGAAGAGACCCAGTACTTC
CASSSIWGTGEETQYF